This T cell receptor beta chain was sequenced for a study of neurological immune-mediated disorders. TCRdb analysed the 5' RACE reads with MiXCR anew, one entry per CDR3 protein. The sample includes approximately 85,000 distinct CDR3 sequences, around 4.7% of them seen just once. This clonotype was observed many times. Germline CDR1 and CDR2: SGHVS and FNYEAQ. V lost 4 bases and J lost 7; bases outside the gene matches: 14. This CDR3 is 17 amino acids long. As for time point: longitudinal time-point 3. This sequence joins TRBV7-6 and TRBJ2-1; TRBD1 agrees at 9 bases. This clonotype was obtained from a woman aged 60-75 years with multiple sclerosis. Material: PBMCs. Here the CDR3 reads CASSSPSRTGAGNEQFF. For the CDR3, the DNA is TGTGCCAGCAGCTCCCCGAGTCGGACAGGGGCGGGGAATGAGCAGTTCTTC.